This T cell receptor beta chain was identified in a study of CD8 T cells in ankylosing spondylitis. Findings of the study overall: A TCR beta motif made of several highly homologous variants seemed typical of ankylosing spondylitis blood. Disease-linked clones were found to be CD8+ and relatively rare in peripheral blood. From matched ankylosing spondylitis synovial fluid, disease-linked clones were reportedly recovered at significantly enriched levels.

Researchers built TCR beta libraries using quantitative 5'-RACE with molecular barcodes. MiXCR, run by TCRdb on the 5' RACE reads, gives a single entry per CDR3 protein. The sample has approximately 100,000 distinct CDR3 sequences; roughly 8.3% are singletons. Germline lookup yields CDR1 LNHDA and CDR2 SQIVND (reference sequence). CDR3 length: 16 residues. The sample holds many counts of this clonotype. Its antigen is not known. Mismatch with germline at one junction end may stem from a read error. Sequencing input: blood, either unsorted or a sorted T cell fraction (not recorded which). The rearrangement joins TRBV19 to TRBJ2-2, with 9 positions matching TRBD2. The sequence was obtained from a male donor with ankylosing spondylitis or in good health (not recorded which). The CDR3 DNA sequence: TGTGCCAGTACCAGATTCGGGACTAGCAACAGCGGGGAGCTGTTTTTT. This gives the protein CASTRFGTSNSGELFF.